The source of this TCR beta chain is a study of CD8 T cells in ankylosing spondylitis listed by TCRdb under 2017. With respect to the entire study: The study set out to find disease-linked TCR variants by profiling T cell receptor beta repertoires in ankylosing spondylitis patients and healthy donors. The full study cohort comprised about 25 ankylosing spondylitis patients and some 100 healthy donors. Peripheral blood samples were taken, and synovial fluid was additionally collected from ankylosing spondylitis patients. Results and caveats for the whole study, not just this receptor: A TCR beta motif of fewer than 10 highly homologous amino acid variants appeared characteristic of blood from ankylosing spondylitis patients. The disease-linked clones were reported as significantly enriched in matched synovial fluid samples from ankylosing spondylitis patients. Some motif variants had previously been reported in the synovial fluid and blood of reactive arthritis patients, which suggests shared mechanisms of disease initiation. The disease-linked clones showed a CD8+ phenotype and occurred at relatively low frequencies in peripheral blood.

These reads were obtained on an Illumina HiSeq 2500. Quantitative 5'-RACE with molecular barcodes was the method used to prepare the TCR beta libraries. On the study's bioinformatics: A new computational method based on a probabilistic model of VDJ rearrangement was used to identify disease-linked TCR variants. The public reads were reprocessed in TCRdb via fastp at Q25 and MiXCR, keeping in-frame beta chains. Identical CDR3 proteins give one entry, which carries the most common genes and DNA. None of the V and J calls come from the authors' own analysis; TCRdb made them. The sample contains 310,000 or so distinct CDR3 sequences, roughly 20% of them found a single time. Roughly 7.4% of the sample rests with the top ten. This clonotype was counted a few times. Its antigen has not been determined. Per-nucleotide qualities are absent, and no much larger clonotype sits a single base away. V is reduced by 2 bases and J by 8 bases, leaving a spacing of 18 bases between them. The CDR3 holds 15 amino acids from the cysteine to the phenylalanine. The DNA shown is the 45-base CDR3, in frame from base 1.

Recombination linked TRBV12-3 or TRBV12-4 to TRBJ1-2; a confident D gene designation cannot be given. This clonotype was obtained from a male donor with ankylosing spondylitis or in good health (not recorded which). The sample was blood, either unsorted or a sorted T cell fraction (not recorded which). The DNA sequence is as follows: TGTGCCAGCAGTTTAACGAGGCGGTCCCCTGGCGGCTACACCTTC. Its protein product is CASSLTRRSPGGYTF.